The sequence of this T cell receptor beta chain was determined in a study of shared clonotypes between healthy human individuals. V lost 4 bases to trimming and J lost 4 bases; unmatched junction nucleotides: 0. Germline V gene sequence: CDR1 LNHDA, CDR2 SQIVND (reference sequence). The CDR3 has 12 residues. Every donor, a Caucasian adult, lived in Nashville, Tennessee. Assay used: immunoSEQ multiplex PCR; TCRdb lists only in-frame clones, some missing. Here the sample spans nearly 1,000,000 clones, over 75% being singletons. The chain carries TRBV19 and TRBJ2-7; 8 nucleotides match TRBD1. The sample consisted of memory CD4+ T cells sorted from blood. Documented subset: CD45RA-negative fraction. The receptor comes from a man between 18 and 35 years old in good health. CDR3 loop: CASSRQGYEQYF. The CDR3 DNA follows: TGTGCCAGTAGTAGACAGGGGTACGAGCAGTACTTC.